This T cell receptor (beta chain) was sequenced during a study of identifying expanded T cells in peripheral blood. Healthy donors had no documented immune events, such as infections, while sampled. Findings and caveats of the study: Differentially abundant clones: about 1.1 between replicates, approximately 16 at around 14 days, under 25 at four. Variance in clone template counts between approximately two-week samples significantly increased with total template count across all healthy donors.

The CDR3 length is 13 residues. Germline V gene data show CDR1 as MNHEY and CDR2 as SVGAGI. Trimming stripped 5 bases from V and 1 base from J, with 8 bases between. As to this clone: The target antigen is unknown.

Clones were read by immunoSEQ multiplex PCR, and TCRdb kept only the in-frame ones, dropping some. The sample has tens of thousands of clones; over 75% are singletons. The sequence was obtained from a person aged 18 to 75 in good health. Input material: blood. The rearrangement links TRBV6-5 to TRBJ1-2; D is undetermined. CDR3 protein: CASSPTVNYGYTF. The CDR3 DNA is TGTGCCAGCAGTCCTACAGTTAACTATGGCTACACCTTC.